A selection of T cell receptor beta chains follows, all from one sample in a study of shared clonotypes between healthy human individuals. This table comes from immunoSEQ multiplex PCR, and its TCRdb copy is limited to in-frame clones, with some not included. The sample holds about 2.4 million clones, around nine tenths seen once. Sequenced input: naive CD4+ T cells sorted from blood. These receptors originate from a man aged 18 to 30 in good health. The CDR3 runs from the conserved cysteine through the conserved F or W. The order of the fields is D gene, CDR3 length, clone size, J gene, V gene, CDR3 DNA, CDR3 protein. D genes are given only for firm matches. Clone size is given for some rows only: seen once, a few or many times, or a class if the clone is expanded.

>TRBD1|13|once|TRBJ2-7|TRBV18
TGTGCCAGCTCACGCGGACAGGCCTACGAGCAGTACTTC
CASSRGQAYEQYF
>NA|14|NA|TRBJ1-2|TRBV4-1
TGCGCCAGCAGCCAAGATCTTGCAGTCTATGGCTACACCTTC
CASSQDLAVYGYTF
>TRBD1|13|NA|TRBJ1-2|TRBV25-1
TGTGCCAGCAGTGGACAGGGGGCGAGTGGCTACACCTTC
CASSGQGASGYTF
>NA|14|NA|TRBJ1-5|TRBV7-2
TGTGCCAGCAGCCTTGGGACCGGGGATCAGCCCCAGCATTTT
CASSLGTGDQPQHF
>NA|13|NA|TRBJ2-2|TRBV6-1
TGTGCCAGCAGTGAAGGGTTACCGGGGGAGCTGTTTTTT
CASSEGLPGELFF
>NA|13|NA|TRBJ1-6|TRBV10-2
TGCGCCAGCAAGGCGGCTTATAATTCACCCCTCCACTTT
CASKAAYNSPLHF
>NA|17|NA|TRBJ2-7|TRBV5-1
TGCGCCAGCAGCTTGGCCTCTGTTAGGGGCGGCTCCTACGAGCAGTACTTC
CASSLASVRGGSYEQYF
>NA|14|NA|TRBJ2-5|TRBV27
TGTGCCAGCAGTCCCCGTTGGGGTATGGAGACCCAGTACTTC
CASSPRWGMETQYF
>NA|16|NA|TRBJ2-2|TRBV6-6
TGTGCCAGCAGTTACGCTGGACTTACCAATACCGGGGAGCTGTTTTTT
CASSYAGLTNTGELFF
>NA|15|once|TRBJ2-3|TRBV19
TGTGCCAGTAGGAAGACAGGCAGTAGCACAGATACGCAGTATTTT
CASRKTGSSTDTQYF
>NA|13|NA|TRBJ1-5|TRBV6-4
TGTGCCAGCAGTGACTCACCGGAACAGCCCCAGCATTTT
CASSDSPEQPQHF
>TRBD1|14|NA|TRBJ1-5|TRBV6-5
TGTGCCAGCAGTTCCCGACAGGGCGATCAGCCCCAGCATTTT
CASSSRQGDQPQHF
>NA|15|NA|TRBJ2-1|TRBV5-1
TGCGCCAGCAGCTTGGTCGGGGGACCCTACAATGAGCAGTTCTTC
CASSLVGGPYNEQFF
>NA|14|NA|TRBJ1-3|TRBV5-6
TGTGCCAGCAGCCTCGACAGCTCTGGAAACACCATATATTTT
CASSLDSSGNTIYF
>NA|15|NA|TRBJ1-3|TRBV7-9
TGTGCCAGCAGCTTTTCAGCGAACACTGGAAACACCATATATTTT
CASSFSANTGNTIYF
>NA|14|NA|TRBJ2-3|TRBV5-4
TGTGCCAGCAGCGCGGGACCAAGCACAGATACGCAGTATTTT
CASSAGPSTDTQYF
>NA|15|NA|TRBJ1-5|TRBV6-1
TGTGCCAGCACCCAGGGCAGTTATAGCAATCAGCCCCAGCATTTT
CASTQGSYSNQPQHF
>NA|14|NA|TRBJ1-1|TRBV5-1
TGCGCCAGCAGCTTGTTTAGAACAGACACTGAAGCTTTCTTT
CASSLFRTDTEAFF
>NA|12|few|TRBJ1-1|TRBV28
TGTGCCAGCAGTCCTTTGGGCAGAGAAGCTTTCTTT
CASSPLGREAFF
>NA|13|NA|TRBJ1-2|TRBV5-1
TGCGCCAGCAGCTTGTTTGTTAACTATGGCTACACCTTC
CASSLFVNYGYTF